This is a list of T cell receptor beta chains from one sample in a study of identical twins. MiXCR, run by TCRdb on the 5' RACE reads, gives a single entry per CDR3 protein. The sample shows hundreds of thousands of distinct CDR3 sequences, roughly an eighth of them seen only once. This sample also belongs to another study, concerning yellow fever vaccine responses in identical twins.

Specimen: CD8+ T cells sorted from blood. These receptors were obtained from a woman younger than 35 in good health. Both conserved end residues are part of each CDR3. D genes are given only for firm matches. A row's size may be missing; if present it is once, few, many or a size class.

TRBV7-2	TRBJ2-1	NA	TRBD1	TGTGCCAGCAGCGCTCACAGGGGCTCCTACAATGAGCAGTTCTTC	CASSAHRGSYNEQFF
TRBV28	TRBJ2-1	few	TRBD2	TGTGCCAGCAGCTCAAGAGTAGCGGGGGGTAACAATGAGCAGTTCTTC	CASSSRVAGGNNEQFF
TRBV10-3	TRBJ2-1	NA	NA	TGTGCCATCAGCGCTTACTCCGACAGGAATCCAGACAATGAGCAGTTCTTC	CAISAYSDRNPDNEQFF
TRBV6-5	TRBJ2-2	few	NA	TGTGCCAGCAGTTACTCGGGTCCCGAAAACACCGGGGAGCTGTTTTTT	CASSYSGPENTGELFF
TRBV27	TRBJ2-3	NA	TRBD2	TGTGCCAGCAGTTTATTAGCGGGAGGGCCTCAAGATACGCAGTATTTT	CASSLLAGGPQDTQYF
TRBV4-1	TRBJ1-1	few	NA	TGCGCCAGCAGCCAAGCGGGAGAGAACACTGAAGCTTTCTTT	CASSQAGENTEAFF
TRBV12-3/TRBV12-4	TRBJ2-1	NA	TRBD2	TGTGCCAGCAGTTTAGGGGAGGGCTCTTACAATGAGCAGTTCTTC	CASSLGEGSYNEQFF
TRBV3-1	TRBJ2-2	NA	TRBD2	TGTGCCAGCAGCCAACACCCAGCTAGCGGGGGGGAGAACACCGGGGAGCTGTTTTTT	CASSQHPASGGENTGELFF
TRBV12-3/TRBV12-4	TRBJ2-2	NA	NA	TGTGCCAGCAGCTTCGCAGGGGACACCGGGGAGCTGTTTTTT	CASSFAGDTGELFF
TRBV5-4	TRBJ1-2	many	TRBD1	TGTGCCAGCAGCTCCGGACAGGGGAATGGCTACACCTTC	CASSSGQGNGYTF
TRBV12-3/TRBV12-4	TRBJ2-2	few	NA	TGTGCCAGCACCAGGGGACCCGGGGAGCTGTTTTTT	CASTRGPGELFF
TRBV2	TRBJ1-3	NA	TRBD1	TGTGCCAGCAGCGCAGGGACAGGAACCGGAAACACCATATATTTT	CASSAGTGTGNTIYF
TRBV29-1	TRBJ2-2	many	TRBD1	TGCAGCGTTGAAGTCTCAGACAGGGGTGAAACCGGGGAGCTGTTTTTT	CSVEVSDRGETGELFF
TRBV7-9	TRBJ2-1	NA	TRBD2	TGTGCCAGCAGCTTCGTGGGGGGGGGCTACAATGAGCAGTTCTTC	CASSFVGGGYNEQFF
TRBV2	TRBJ2-2	NA	NA	TGTGCCAGCAGTGGAAGGCAAGGCGCCGGGGAGCTGTTTTTT	CASSGRQGAGELFF
TRBV4-1	TRBJ2-1	NA	TRBD1	TGCGCCAGCGCGGGACAGGGGAACAATGAGCAGTTCTTC	CASAGQGNNEQFF
TRBV25-1	TRBJ2-3	few	NA	TGTGCCCGGGGGGCCTCCGGGGGGTATTTT	CARGASGGYF
TRBV29-1	TRBJ2-5	many	NA	TGCAGCGTTGAAGAACTGGGAAAGACTGGGGAGACCCAGTACTTC	CSVEELGKTGETQYF
TRBV12-3/TRBV12-4	TRBJ1-4	NA	NA	TGTGCCAGCAGTTTTGATCTGGAAAAACTGTTTTTT	CASSFDLEKLFF
TRBV2	TRBJ2-5	few	NA	TGTGCCAGCATCGTAAATACACGGGTGAGGGAGACCCAGTACTTC	CASIVNTRVRETQYF
TRBV9	TRBJ2-3	few	NA	TGTGCCAGCAGCGTAAGCATTGCTAGCACAGATACGCAGTATTTT	CASSVSIASTDTQYF
TRBV3-1	TRBJ2-2	few	NA	TGTGCCAGCAGCCAAGAACTACTGGGCTGGGAACTTTACGTCGCCGGGGAGCTGTTTTTT	CASSQELLGWELYVAGELFF
TRBV20-1	TRBJ2-5	NA	NA	TGCAGTGCGCGCCGGGAGCCCATTGGAGAGACCCAGTACTTC	CSARREPIGETQYF
TRBV28	TRBJ2-3	few	NA	TGTGCCAGCAGTTTAACTGGCAGGGGGGTTCCGCAGTATTTT	CASSLTGRGVPQYF
TRBV6-5	TRBJ2-2	NA	TRBD2	TGTGCCAGCCGATACGAGACTAGCGCGAACACCGGGGAGCTGTTTTTT	CASRYETSANTGELFF
TRBV5-1	TRBJ1-3	NA	NA	TGCGCCAGCAGCTTGGACAGGGCGTCTGGAAACACCATATATTTT	CASSLDRASGNTIYF
TRBV7-6	TRBJ1-2	few	NA	TGTGCCAGCAGCTTAAGCCGGGAGGGGGTACTTGACTATGGCTACACCTTC	CASSLSREGVLDYGYTF
TRBV27	TRBJ2-3	NA	NA	TGTGCCAGCAGTTTGACCCCTGCGGCCACAGATACGCAGTATTTT	CASSLTPAATDTQYF
TRBV20-1	TRBJ2-7	few	NA	TGCAGTGCTAGAGGAGGGGCATCTTCCTACGAGCAGTACTTC	CSARGGASSYEQYF
TRBV7-9	TRBJ2-7	few	TRBD1	TGTGCCAGCAGCTTCTCAGGGGGCGACTACGACGAGCAGTACTTC	CASSFSGGDYDEQYF
TRBV7-9	TRBJ2-3	few	NA	TGTGCCAGCAGCTCAAGACTGGGTCGAGCTACGCAGTATTTT	CASSSRLGRATQYF
TRBV4-1	TRBJ2-7	many	NA	TGCGCCAGCAGCCAAGGACAGGCGAACTCCTACGAGCAGTACTTC	CASSQGQANSYEQYF
TRBV6-1	TRBJ2-7	NA	TRBD2	TGTGCCAGCAGTCCTACCTTCTTAGCGGGCCGGCCGGAGCAGTACTTC	CASSPTFLAGRPEQYF
TRBV18	TRBJ2-3	NA	NA	TGTGCCAGCTCACAATTCGGGTCCACAGATACGCAGTATTTT	CASSQFGSTDTQYF
TRBV6-1	TRBJ2-1	NA	NA	TGTGCCAGCAGTGACGTTCCCGGCAATGAGCAGTTCTTC	CASSDVPGNEQFF
TRBV28	TRBJ2-5	few	TRBD1	TGTGCCAGCAGCCATCTCTCGGGGACAGGACAGACCCAGTACTTC	CASSHLSGTGQTQYF
TRBV28	TRBJ2-7	NA	TRBD2	TGTGCCAGCAGTCCGACTAGCGGGTATCCCTACGAGCAGTACTTC	CASSPTSGYPYEQYF
TRBV29-1	TRBJ2-5	NA	TRBD2	TGCAGCGTTGAGGCGGGGGGGATGGAGACCCAGTACTTC	CSVEAGGMETQYF
TRBV20-1	TRBJ1-2	NA	TRBD1	TGCAGTGCTTCCCGGGACAGCTATGGCTACACCTTC	CSASRDSYGYTF
TRBV3-1	TRBJ2-3	NA	NA	TGTGCCAGCAGCCTTAAGGGCAGGGAGGTGTTGGGGGGAGATACGCAGTATTTT	CASSLKGREVLGGDTQYF
TRBV11-1	TRBJ2-2	few	TRBD2	TGTGCCAGCAGCCCCGGGTGGACTAGCGGGAGCCTGAACACCGGGGAGCTGTTTTTT	CASSPGWTSGSLNTGELFF
TRBV5-1	TRBJ2-4	many	TRBD2	TGCGCCAGCAGCTTGTCTGTGGCGGGAGGCCCCGGGGTCAAAAACATTCAGTACTTC	CASSLSVAGGPGVKNIQYF
TRBV29-1	TRBJ2-7	NA	NA	TGCAGCGTTGAAATGGGTGCCCGGGACACCCTTTCCTACGAGCAGTACTTC	CSVEMGARDTLSYEQYF
TRBV9	TRBJ2-1	few	TRBD2	TGTGCCAGCACCCTCAATAGCGGGAGCTCCTACAATGAGCAGTTCTTC	CASTLNSGSSYNEQFF
TRBV7-9	TRBJ2-5	few	NA	TGTGCCAGCAGCTTGTTATGGGACGGGAAAGAGACCCAGTACTTC	CASSLLWDGKETQYF
TRBV5-5	TRBJ2-7	many	NA	TGTGCCAGCAGCCTCCGATGGGACAACCACGAGCAGTACTTC	CASSLRWDNHEQYF
TRBV7-9	TRBJ2-7	many	NA	TGTGCCAGCAGCTTAGATCAGGAAGCGACCTACGAGCAGTACTTC	CASSLDQEATYEQYF
TRBV21-1	TRBJ2-3	NA	NA	TGTGCCAGCAGCAAGGGGCAGGGGAGTAGCGCAGATACGCAGTATTTT	CASSKGQGSSADTQYF